This passage covers 24 T cell receptor beta chains from one sample sequenced in a study of cytomegalovirus exposure and HLA in healthy donors. It was with 60 Vbeta and 13 Jbeta primers that the PCR ran. Here immunoSEQ multiplex PCR was the method, and the copy in TCRdb shows in-frame clones only, minus some. The sample has 150,000 to 250,000 clones, roughly four fifths seen once. The sequenced material came from PBMCs. The receptors stem from a man younger than 45 in good health and CMV-seronegative.

The rearrangement links TRBV27 to TRBJ2-7; 9 positions match TRBD1. This CDR3 contains 20 residues. The V and J ends lost 5 bases and 1 base, in that order; junction bases with no gene match: 21. Germline CDR1 is MNHEY and CDR2 is SMNVEV (reference sequence). The DNA of the CDR3 is TGTGCCAGCAGTCACCTTTTAATCGGGACAGGGACTTCTGTGTCCTACGAGCAGTACTTC. It is translated as CASSHLLIGTGTSVSYEQYF.

This sequence joins TRBV7-9 and TRBJ2-1; TRBD2 is a possible D gene (6 bases). Per germline, CDR1 SEHNR and CDR2 FQNEAQ (reference sequence). V was clipped by 5 bases and J by 0 bases, with 17 bases between them. The CDR3 length is 17 residues. The CDR3 spells CASSRYGGESSYNEQFF. The CDR3 bases are TGTGCCAGCAGCCGCTACGGGGGAGAAAGCTCCTACAATGAGCAGTTCTTC.

The rearrangement links TRBV15 to TRBJ2-7; weak D call: TRBD1 (5 bases). The CDR3 extends over 13 amino acids. Looked up from germline, CDR1 is LNHNV and CDR2 is YYDKDF (reference sequence). V shed 5 bases and J shed 1 base, with 9 bases lying between them. DNA for the CDR3: TGTGCCACCAGCCATAGGGGTTCCTACGAGCAGTACTTC. This encodes CATSHRGSYEQYF.

The CDR3 protein is CASSPYGLQGGPRAFF. CDR3 coding DNA: TGTGCCAGCAGTCCCTATGGTCTGCAGGGAGGTCCAAGAGCTTTCTTT. The chain employs TRBV27 and TRBJ1-1; perhaps TRBD1 as D (5 bases). The V end was cut by 5 bases, the J end by 10 bases, with 26 bases between. The length of the CDR3 is 16 residues. Germline V gives CDR1 MNHEY, CDR2 SMNVEV (reference sequence).

The chain recombines TRBV6-1 with TRBJ1-5; D not certain. The CDR3 spans 13 residues. V was cut by 7 bases and J by 1 base, with 8 bases left in between. The germline V gene has CDR1 MNHNS and CDR2 SASEGT. CDR3 sequence (DNA): TGTGCCAGCACTCCGGGAAGCAATCAGCCCCAGCATTTT. Protein product: CASTPGSNQPQHF.

J is TRBJ2-1 and V is TRBV19, with TRBD1 as a possible D gene (6 bases). This CDR3 contains 14 residues. V was shortened by 7 bases and J by 1 base, with 11 bases between the two germline ends. Per the germline V gene, CDR1 is LNHDA and CDR2 is SQIVND (reference sequence). The CDR3 loop is CASKGQGSYNEQFF. The CDR3 DNA follows: TGTGCCAGTAAGGGCCAGGGGTCCTACAATGAGCAGTTCTTC.

This clone turned up a few times. This rearrangement joins TRBV4-2 to TRBJ1-1; perhaps TRBD1 as D (5 bases). CDR1 and CDR2 from the germline V gene are LGHNA and YNFKEQ. The CDR3 loop spans 17 amino acids. V was cut by 0 bases and J by 1 base, with 15 bases left in between. The CDR3 loop reads CASSQDGGGLTNTEAFF. As DNA, the CDR3 is TGTGCCAGCAGCCAAGATGGGGGAGGGCTGACGAACACTGAAGCTTTCTTT.

J is TRBJ2-1 and V is TRBV27, with 12 bases identical to TRBD2. The germline V gene encodes CDR1 MNHEY and CDR2 SMNVEV (reference sequence). The V and J ends lost 3 bases and 9 bases, in that order; junction bases with no gene match: 6. CDR3 size: 15 residues. DNA for the CDR3: TGTGCCAGCAGTTTGAAGACTAGCGGGAGTAGTGAGCAGTTCTTC. Protein product: CASSLKTSGSSEQFF.

This clone appeared a few times. V and J are TRBV11-2 and TRBJ2-1; 11 bases are shared with TRBD1. Per the germline V gene, CDR1 is SGHAT and CDR2 is FQNNGV. Germline trimming cut 1 base from V and 2 bases from J; bases unmatched to any gene: 1. CDR3 length: 16 amino acids. This chain's CDR3 is CASSLAGQGAYNEQFF. As DNA, the CDR3 is TGTGCCAGCAGCTTAGCGGGACAGGGGGCCTACAATGAGCAGTTCTTC.

Only a few counts were recorded for this clone. The genes are TRBV6-5 and TRBJ2-7; 11 positions match TRBD2. Trimming removed 4 bases from V and 0 bases from J; junction bases left unmatched: 2. Germline V gives CDR1 MNHEY, CDR2 SVGAGI. This CDR3 is built from 15 residues. CDR3 DNA sequence: TGTGCCAGCAGTTCGGGACTAGCGGTCTCCTACGAGCAGTACTTC. Its protein product is CASSSGLAVSYEQYF.

This clone was counted only a few times. The chain has TRBV14 and TRBJ2-1; possibly TRBD2 for D (6 bases). Deletions cut 1 base from V and 0 bases from J, with 7 bases between. Germline CDR1 and CDR2: SGHDN and FVKESK. This CDR3 region has 15 residues. This CDR3 reads CASSQASASYNEQFF. CDR3 nucleotide sequence: TGTGCCAGCAGCCAAGCTAGCGCCTCCTACAATGAGCAGTTCTTC. The full variable domain, with the rest looked up from reference TRBV14 and TRBJ2-1, is EAGVTQFPSHSVIEKGQTVTLRCDPISGHDNLYWYRRVMGKEIKFLLHFVKESKQDESGMPNNRFLAERTGGTYSTLKVQPAELEDSGVYFCASSQASASYNEQFFGPGTRLTVL.

The chain couples TRBV28 to TRBJ1-1; D is perhaps TRBD1 (5 bases). V lost 4 bases and J 0 bases, leaving 15 bases between the germline ends. This CDR3 has 16 residues. Germline V gene data show CDR1 as MDHEN and CDR2 as SYDVKM. The CDR3 DNA sequence: TGTGCCAGCAGTTCGCACCGGGACTTCTTGAACACTGAAGCTTTCTTT. Translation gives CASSSHRDFLNTEAFF.

This clone has only a few counts. The CDR3, as DNA: TGTGCCAGCAGCCTAGATTTACAGGGGGCCCACACCTTC. As protein: CASSLDLQGAHTF. The V call is TRBV14, the J call TRBJ1-2; 9 bases are shared with TRBD1. The germline CDR1 and CDR2 sequences are SGHDN and FVKESK. The CDR3 consists of 13 residues. The V segment lost 4 bases and the J segment 12 bases; nucleotides outside the gene matches: 9.

This clone showed up just a few times. The gene calls are TRBV13 and TRBJ2-7, with D perhaps matching TRBD2 (6 bases). There are 13 residues in the CDR3. Deletions cut 6 bases from V and 0 bases from J, with 9 bases between. CDR1 is PRHDT, CDR2 FYEKMQ, per germline (reference sequence). In nucleotides, the CDR3 is TGTGCCAGCAGTGGGCGGGGCTCCTACGAGCAGTACTTC. Residues: CASSGRGSYEQYF. Based on the CDR3 plus reference TRBV13 and TRBJ2-7, the full variable domain is AAGVIQSPRHLIKEKRETATLKCYPIPRHDTVYWYQQGPGQDPQFLISFYEKMQSDKGSIPDRFSAQQFSDYHSELNMSSLELGDSALYFCASSGRGSYEQYFGPGTRLTVT.

The chain combines TRBV5-1 with TRBJ2-7; 12 nucleotides match TRBD2. V trimming: 5 bases; J trimming: 0 bases; junction bases outside the gene matches: 6. The CDR3 runs to 16 residues. Germline V CDR1 and CDR2: SGHRS, YFSETQ. The DNA of the CDR3 is TGCGCCAGCAGTCTAACGACTAGCGGGAGCTCCTACGAGCAGTACTTC. Its protein is CASSLTTSGSSYEQYF.

This clone showed up just once. The DNA for the CDR3 is TGTGCCAGCAGTCCACCAGAGGGACATTCAAGATCCACAGATACGCAGTATTTT. Its protein product is CASSPPEGHSRSTDTQYF. The chain carries TRBV28 and TRBJ2-3, with D tentatively TRBD1 (6 bases). Between the trimmed V and J ends, which lost 5 bases and 2 bases, there was a span of 23 bases. The CDR3 sequence is 18 residues long. CDR1 is MDHEN and CDR2 is SYDVKM in the germline V gene. Full variable domain (missing parts from reference TRBV28 and TRBJ2-3): DVKVTQSSRYLVKRTGEKVFLECVQDMDHENMFWYRQDPGLGLRLIYFSYDVKMKEKGDIPEGYSVSREKKERFSLILESASTNQTSMYLCASSPPEGHSRSTDTQYFGPGTRLTVL.

Regarding this clone: At one boundary the junction diverges from the germline segment, which might be a read error. V gene TRBV20-1 combines with J gene TRBJ1-2; 8 bases map to TRBD1. The CDR3 runs to 11 residues. Germline values: CDR1 DFQATT, CDR2 SNEGSKA (reference sequence). CDR3 loop: CSARQGQVRAF. CDR3 sequence (DNA): TGCAGTGCTAGACAGGGACAGGTTAGAGCCTTC.

This clone appeared a few times. The chain employs TRBV9 and TRBJ1-2; D gene uncertain. Germline-derived CDR1 and CDR2 are SGDLS and YYNGEE. The CDR3 consists of 15 residues. V was shortened by 4 bases and J by 4 bases, with 17 bases between the two germline ends. DNA of the CDR3: TGTGCCAGCAGCTCGAGCGGTAGGGAAATCTATGGCTACACCTTC. Protein sequence: CASSSSGREIYGYTF. Combining the CDR3 with reference TRBV9 and TRBJ1-2 gives the whole variable domain DSGVTQTPKHLITATGQRVTLRCSPRSGDLSVYWYQQSLDQGLQFLIQYYNGEERAKGNILERFSAQQFPDLHSELNLSSLELGDSALYFCASSSSGREIYGYTFGSGTRLTVV.

Relative to its sample, this clone is medium-sized. The chain employs TRBV6-1 and TRBJ1-1, with TRBD1 identical over 7 bases. In germline, CDR1 is MNHNS, CDR2 SASEGT. With V trimmed by 5 bases and J by 7 bases, 13 bases remained unmatched. The CDR3 totals 15 residues. This CDR3 is CASSRQGSLRIEAFF. The CDR3 nucleotides are TGTGCCAGCAGTCGACAGGGTAGTCTTCGAATTGAAGCTTTCTTT.

The V and J genes are TRBV2 and TRBJ1-1; a possible D gene is TRBD1 (5 bases). Trimming took 9 bases from V and 1 from J, leaving 12 bases between them. The V gene's germline CDR1 is SNHLY and CDR2 FYNNEI. CDR3 size: 13 residues. CDR3 in amino acids: CARDSDTNTEAFF. DNA of the CDR3: TGTGCCAGAGATTCGGACACGAACACTGAAGCTTTCTTT.

The chain joins TRBV19 to TRBJ2-7; 7 nucleotides agree with TRBD2. V was pared by 4 bases and J by 0 bases, with 9 bases of the junction left unmatched. The CDR3 has 16 residues. Germline V gene lookup returns CDR1 LNHDA and CDR2 SQIVND (reference sequence). CDR3 sequence reads: CASSNPGRPSSYEQYF. CDR3 bases: TGTGCCAGTAGTAACCCCGGGAGGCCAAGCTCCTACGAGCAGTACTTC.

There are a few counts of this clone. The chain is built from TRBV5-1 and TRBJ2-7, with a possible D match to TRBD2 (5 bases). With 0 bases removed from V and 8 bases from J, the gap between germline ends came to 9 bases. Per germline, CDR1 SGHRS and CDR2 YFSETQ. The CDR3 length is 12 residues. The CDR3 DNA reads as TGCGCCAGCAGCTTGGACCGGGATAAGCAGTACTTC. Amino acids: CASSLDRDKQYF.

V gene TRBV5-6 combines with J gene TRBJ2-7; 10 bases line up with TRBD1. With V trimmed by 2 bases and J by 2 bases, 4 bases remained unmatched. CDR1 is SGHDT and CDR2 is YYEEEE in the germline V gene. There are 15 residues in the CDR3. CDR3 in DNA: TGTGCCAGCAGCTTCCGGGACAGGGGACCCTACGAGCAGTACTTC. This gives the protein CASSFRDRGPYEQYF.

The chain links TRBV19 to TRBJ1-6; weak D call: TRBD1 (6 bases). V dropped 5 bases and J dropped 6 bases, with 11 bases sitting between them. Germline V CDR1 and CDR2: LNHDA, SQIVND (reference sequence). The CDR3 contains 14 residues. The chain's CDR3 is CASSSTGINSPLHF. DNA for the CDR3: TGTGCCAGTAGTTCGACAGGAATTAATTCACCCCTCCACTTT. The whole variable domain, filled in from reference TRBV19 and TRBJ1-6, reads DGGITQSPKYLFRKEGQNVTLSCEQNLNHDAMYWYRQDPGQGLRLIYYSQIVNDFQKGDIAEGYSVSREKKESFPLTVTSAQKNPTAFYLCASSSTGINSPLHFGNGTRLTVT.